This TCR beta chain was captured by sequencing in a study of blood T cell repertoires in COVID-19. Whole-study context: Collection of acute and convalescent COVID-19 samples took place in the United States, Italy and Spain.

Clinical history reported by participants formed the basis on which cohorts were assigned. The protocol was immunoSEQ multiplex PCR, while the TCRdb copy is restricted to in-frame clones and leaves out a portion. Of approximately 440,000 clones listed, roughly 87% are singletons. Germline CDR1 reads MDHEN; CDR2 reads SYDVKM. Trimming removed 3 bases at V and 0 bases at J, with 14 bases between. The CDR3 sequence is 16 residues long. This chain connects TRBV28 to TRBJ1-1; maybe TRBD1 (5 bases). This TCR was recovered from a man younger than 30 who had recovered from COVID-19. Sample: PBMCs or T cells enriched from blood (not recorded which). The CDR3 region is CASSFPTTGLNTEAFF. The CDR3 bases are TGTGCCAGCAGTTTTCCTACAACAGGATTGAACACTGAAGCTTTCTTT.